This TCR beta chain appears in the sequencing data of a study of T cell repertoires in cytomegalovirus infection. Study in general: Alongside well-studied HLA-B-restricted CMV epitopes, recently identified HLA-C-restricted CMV epitopes were also used. Public signatures in TCR beta pointed to CMV infection and matching HLA type.

General study points: Frequencies of public TCR beta families were cumulated, and this identified carriers of CMV plus the relevant HLA. The ex vivo response was dominated by HLA-C-restricted CMV-specific TCR beta clonotypes.

TCRdb analysed the reads with MiXCR anew, one entry per CDR3 protein. Among about 570,000 distinct CDR3 sequences listed, 40% were seen once. This clonotype was recorded many times. Its specificity is unknown. With 3 bases removed from V and 6 bases from J, the gap between germline ends came to 9 bases. The CDR3 has 13 residues. CDR1 SGHTA and CDR2 FQGNSA come from the germline V gene. This TCR derives from a human donor in good health (CMV status not recorded). Some clones in this sample may be carry-over from other donors' samples. The V and J genes are TRBV7-2 and TRBJ2-1; D might be TRBD1 or TRBD2, each matching 5 bases. The sequencing used cultured PBMCs, collected from culture after CMV antigen stimulation. The CDR3 is CASSLNGGNEQFF. The CDR3 bases are TGTGCCAGCAGCTTGAATGGGGGCAATGAGCAGTTCTTC.